One and the same sample provided the 9 T cell receptor beta chains below, sequenced in a study of cytomegalovirus exposure and HLA in healthy donors. Primers included in the PCR were 60 Vbeta and 13 Jbeta primers. Profiled with immunoSEQ multiplex PCR; TCRdb holds only in-frame clones, not every one. The sample holds some 150,000 clones, 77% seen once. The sample consisted of PBMCs. All receptors derive from a woman aged 45-60 years in good health and CMV-seronegative.

The J gene is TRBJ2-1, the V gene TRBV9, with TRBD1 as a possible D gene (6 bases). The germline V gene has CDR1 SGDLS and CDR2 YYNGEE. The CDR3 loop spans 15 amino acids. The V end was cut by 3 bases, the J end by 3 bases, with 13 bases between. The CDR3 DNA reads TGTGCCAGCAGCGCTGGGACACCCAACTACAATGAGCAGTTCTTC. It yields the protein CASSAGTPNYNEQFF.

The chain links TRBV20-1 to TRBJ2-7, with 7 nucleotides matching TRBD1. V lost 6 bases, J lost 5 bases, and 4 bases stayed unmatched. Per the germline V gene, CDR1 is DFQATT and CDR2 is SNEGSKA (reference sequence). The CDR3 is 11 residues long. The CDR3 nucleotides are TGCAGTGCGAGCAGGGGGAACGAGCAGTACTTC. Translating it yields CSASRGNEQYF.

The chain employs TRBV27 and TRBJ1-5; D is unresolved. The ends were cut back, 5 bases at V and 4 bases at J, with 6 bases in the middle. CDR3 length: 12 amino acids. Germline CDR1 and CDR2: MNHEY and SMNVEV (reference sequence). The DNA for the CDR3 is TGTGCCAGCAGTCCTCCTAATCAGCCCCAGCATTTT. Protein product: CASSPPNQPQHF.

In its sample, this clone was seen a few times. This sequence joins TRBV25-1 and TRBJ2-3, with a weak D call TRBD1 (6 bases). The germline V gene has CDR1 MGHDK and CDR2 SYGVNS. The CDR3 consists of 14 residues. The ends were cut back, 3 bases at V and 8 bases at J, with 15 bases in the middle. The CDR3 DNA reads as TGTGCCAGCAGTGACGGACAGCTCGGAGGTACGCAGTATTTT. This translates into CASSDGQLGGTQYF.

This clone was seen only a few times. The chain carries TRBV5-4 and TRBJ1-3; possible D gene TRBD1, 5 bases. Germline loops: CDR1 SGHNT, CDR2 YYREEE (reference sequence). CDR3 length equals 14 residues. V gave up 0 bases and J gave up 9 bases, with 13 bases separating them. The CDR3 sequence is CASSLGDYKGTIYF. DNA for the CDR3: TGTGCCAGCAGCTTGGGGGACTATAAGGGCACCATATATTTT.

The gene calls are TRBV5-1 and TRBJ2-3, with D perhaps matching TRBD2 (7 bases). Trimming removed 0 bases from V and 0 bases from J, with 11 bases in between. CDR3 length equals 16 residues. The germline gives CDR1 SGHRS, CDR2 YFSETQ. The CDR3 region has the DNA TGCGCCAGCAGCTTGGTTGGGGGGGCAAGCACAGATACGCAGTATTTT. It encodes CASSLVGGASTDTQYF.

V usage is TRBV7-9 and J usage is TRBJ2-3; weak D call: TRBD1 (5 bases). The germline V gene has CDR1 SEHNR and CDR2 FQNEAQ (reference sequence). This CDR3 region has 14 residues. Trimming left V 5 bases short and J 1 base short, with 10 bases between. CDR3 DNA: TGTGCCAGCAGCAAGGGGTTGGGCACAGATACGCAGTATTTT. Protein sequence: CASSKGLGTDTQYF.

The V gene is TRBV6-1, the J gene TRBJ2-7, with 9 bases lining up with TRBD1. The CDR3 extends over 15 amino acids. The junction had 8 bases not matched to a gene; V was cut back by 7 bases and J by 1 base. Looked up from germline, CDR1 is MNHNS and CDR2 is SASEGT. The CDR3 is CASTPRDRESYEQYF. The CDR3 nucleotides are TGTGCCAGCACCCCCCGGGACAGGGAATCCTACGAGCAGTACTTC.

The chain combines TRBV4-1 with TRBJ1-2; D unclear. Germline loops: CDR1 MGHRA, CDR2 YSYEKL. CDR3 length: 17 amino acids. V dropped 4 bases and J dropped 4 bases, with 22 bases sitting between them. The CDR3 DNA is TGCGCCAGCAGCCCAGGTCGGCGTCAGGAGGGTAGCTATGGCTACACCTTC. It encodes CASSPGRRQEGSYGYTF.